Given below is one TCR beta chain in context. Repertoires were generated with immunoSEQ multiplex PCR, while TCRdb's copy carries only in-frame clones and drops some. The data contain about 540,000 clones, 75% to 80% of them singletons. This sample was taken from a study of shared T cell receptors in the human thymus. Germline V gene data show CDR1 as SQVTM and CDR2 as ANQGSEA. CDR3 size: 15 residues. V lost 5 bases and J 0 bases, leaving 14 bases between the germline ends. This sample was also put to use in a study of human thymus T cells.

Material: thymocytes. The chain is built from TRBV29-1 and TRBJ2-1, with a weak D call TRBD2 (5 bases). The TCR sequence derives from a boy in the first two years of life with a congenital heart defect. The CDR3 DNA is TGCAGCGTTCTGAGCGGAGCCTACTCCTACAATGAGCAGTTCTTC. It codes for CSVLSGAYSYNEQFF.